The TCR beta chain described here comes from a study of T cell responses to AZD1222 COVID-19 vaccine (dated by TCRdb to 2020 to 2023). About the full investigation: A total of 233 trial participants underwent TCR sequencing, of whom about 200 had received two doses of AZD1222 and 26 had received two doses of the MenACWY control vaccine. Trial participants were enrolled by age into 18-55, 56-69 and 70-plus year subgroups, with roughly 150, 30 and 60 TCR-sequenced participants respectively. Beyond this particular receptor, the publication reports: Because no day 14 peak-response samples were available, the repertoires could be characterized only after the peak T cell response. Participants were mostly white British, with more females than males. The authors suggested clonal diversity may have been underestimated. The whole spike protein was spanned by vaccine-associated CD4 TCRs, and dominant responses were seen in regions 160-218 and 743-854. Nearly half of unique spike-specific TCRs reportedly recognized epitopes outside regions mutated in the B.1.351 and B.1.1.7 variants. Conclusions about previously exposed vaccinees are limited, since just five or six AZD1222 recipients were seropositive for SARS-CoV-2 at baseline. The 56-69-year group was small, and its depth increase did not reach significance, likely because of low power. Spike-specific TCR breadth and depth rose significantly after two AZD1222 doses compared with day 0 and with MenACWY recipients.

On this clone: Its antigen is unknown. Base qualities are not at hand, and no much larger clone is one base apart.

The CDR3 regions of human TCRbeta chains were analyzed by immunosequencing. On the authors' methods: TCRs in the repertoires were compared against a reference library of SARS-CoV-2-specific TCRs that had been generated with the MIRA antigen-specificity platform. Breadth was defined as the fraction of unique TCRs that were SARS-CoV-2-associated. Depth was defined as the fraction of total T cells that were SARS-CoV-2-associated. Using the MIRA data, every spike-specific TCR was mapped to the spike region that the TCR reacted to and assigned to either a CD4 or a CD8 class. Log10-transformed breadth and depth values were compared by one-way ANOVA with Sidak's multiple comparisons tests. This is the immuneACCESS table as TCRdb keeps it, with only in-frame sequences that have V and J called. A part of the clones is gone; compared with another copy, unresolved V genes explain less than half, and the rest is unexplained. Clonal size and the V and J genes are those of that table, whereas D and trimming came from the DNA. This sample holds about 86,000 clones; about nine tenths were observed only once. The ten largest make up approximately 5.3% of the sample.

The time point label of this sample denotes: about 28 days (+/-7) after the second vaccine dose. AZD1222 recipients whose second dose came at about 4 weeks and those whose second dose came at about 12 weeks were combined into one group, since spike-specific TCR depth and breadth did not differ between the two schedules. Samples from vaccinated people were obtained from the UK trials COV001 and COV002, which included a single-blind randomized controlled phase 2/3 trial of AZD1222 (ChAdOx1 nCoV-19) in healthy adults. For TCRbeta chain sequencing, PBMC samples were collected from trial participants at day 0 and at day 28 after the second dose. In the germline V gene (reference sequence), CDR1 corresponds to MNHEY and CDR2 to SMNVEV. The CDR3 goes from the cysteine to the phenylalanine over 12 residues. Solely the CDR3 DNA is kept, with 36 bases framed from the first base. The junction shows trimming of 5 bases on V and 5 bases on J, plus 9 bases between the germline ends.

The receptor was isolated from an adult who received the AZD1222 COVID-19 vaccine. Rearrangement joined TRBV27 to TRBJ1-2, and TRBD1 may be the D gene, going by 5 matching bases. Sequencing used peripheral blood, obtained 28 days after the second AZD1222 dose. CDR3 protein: CASSPKGYGYTF. The nucleotides are TGTGCCAGCAGTCCGAAGGGGTATGGCTACACCTTC.